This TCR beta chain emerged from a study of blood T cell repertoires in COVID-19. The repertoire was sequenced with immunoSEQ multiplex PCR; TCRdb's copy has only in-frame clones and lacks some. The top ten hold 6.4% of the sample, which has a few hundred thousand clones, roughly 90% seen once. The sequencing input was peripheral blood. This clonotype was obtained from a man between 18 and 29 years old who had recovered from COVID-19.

CDR3 sequence: CAISESAGTSGDTQYF. The CDR3 DNA follows: TGTGCCATCAGTGAGTCTGCCGGGACTAGCGGGGATACGCAGTATTTT. V gene TRBV10-3 combines with J gene TRBJ2-3, with 12 nucleotides matching TRBD2. There are 16 residues in the CDR3. The V segment lost 0 bases and the J segment 6 bases; nucleotides outside the gene matches: 4. The germline V gene encodes CDR1 ENHRY and CDR2 SYGVKD.